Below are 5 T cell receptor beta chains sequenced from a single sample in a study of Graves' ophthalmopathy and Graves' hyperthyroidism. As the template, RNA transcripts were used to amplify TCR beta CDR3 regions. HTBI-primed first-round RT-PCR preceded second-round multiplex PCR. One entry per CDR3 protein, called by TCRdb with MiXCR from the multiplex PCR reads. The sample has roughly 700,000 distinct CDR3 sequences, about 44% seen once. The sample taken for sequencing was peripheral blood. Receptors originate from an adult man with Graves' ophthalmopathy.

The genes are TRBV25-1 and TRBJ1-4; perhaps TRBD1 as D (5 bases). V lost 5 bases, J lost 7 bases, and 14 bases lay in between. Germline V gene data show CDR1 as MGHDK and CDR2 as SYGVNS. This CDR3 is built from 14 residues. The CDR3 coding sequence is TGTGCCAGCAGTACGCCGGGGGTACCTGAAAAACTGTTTTTT. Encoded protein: CASSTPGVPEKLFF.

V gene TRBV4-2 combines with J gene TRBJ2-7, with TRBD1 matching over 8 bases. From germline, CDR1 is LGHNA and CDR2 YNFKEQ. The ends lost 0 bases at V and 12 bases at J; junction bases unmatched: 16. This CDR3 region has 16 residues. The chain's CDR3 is CASSQDPGRGHSLRYF. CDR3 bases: TGTGCCAGCAGCCAAGATCCCGGCAGGGGGCATTCCTTGCGGTACTTC.

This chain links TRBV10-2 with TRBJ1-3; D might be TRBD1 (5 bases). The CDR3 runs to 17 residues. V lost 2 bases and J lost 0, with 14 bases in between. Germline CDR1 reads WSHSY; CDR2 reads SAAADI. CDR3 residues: CASSEKVGGYSGNTIYF. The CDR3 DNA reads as TGCGCCAGCAGTGAGAAGGTCGGGGGATACTCTGGAAACACCATATATTTT.

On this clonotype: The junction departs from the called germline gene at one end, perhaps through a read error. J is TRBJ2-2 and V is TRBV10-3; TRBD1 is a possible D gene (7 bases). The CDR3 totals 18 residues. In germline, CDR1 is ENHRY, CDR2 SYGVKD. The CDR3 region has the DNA TGTGCCAGCAGTTACAGAGGGGGCGGGATCAGGAGCACCGGGGAGCTGTTTTTT. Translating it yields CASSYRGGGIRSTGELFF.

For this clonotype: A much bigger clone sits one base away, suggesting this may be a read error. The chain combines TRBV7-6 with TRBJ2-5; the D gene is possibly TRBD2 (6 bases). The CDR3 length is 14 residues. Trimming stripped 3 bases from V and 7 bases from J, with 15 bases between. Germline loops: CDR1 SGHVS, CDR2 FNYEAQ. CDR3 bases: TGTGCCAGCAGCTTTGGCGGGGACGCGGGGACCCAGTACTTC. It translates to CASSFGGDAGTQYF. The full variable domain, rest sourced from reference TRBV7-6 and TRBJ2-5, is GAGVSQSPRYKVTKRGQDVALRCDPISGHVSLYWYRQALGQGPEFLTYFNYEAQQDKSGLPNDRFSAERPEGSISTLTIQRTEQRDSAMYRCASSFGGDAGTQYFGPGTRLLVL.